This TCR beta chain was observed in a study of T cells in Graves' hyperthyroidism and ophthalmopathy. Study at large: Prior to any treatment, at the point of initial diagnosis, peripheral blood was collected. Broader study findings: Median prediction lead before ophthalmopathy onset was 5 to 7 months with the model. Also found in blood were most expanded thyroid clonotypes above 0.001.

At least ten counts were recorded for this clonotype. Its antigen is not known. The source material, RNA transcripts, was used to amplify TCR beta CDR3 regions. Initially, a first-round RT-PCR of the TCR CDR3 employed the HTBI primer set. Each CDR3 protein gets one entry after TCRdb re-called the multiplex PCR reads with MiXCR. The data contain about 710,000 distinct CDR3 sequences, around 15% of them singletons. The V end was cut by 6 bases, the J end by 0 bases, with 15 bases between. This CDR3 contains 15 residues. Germline CDR1 reads MNHEY; CDR2 reads SVGEGT. This chain joins TRBV6-2 or TRBV6-3 and TRBJ2-7, with D perhaps TRBD1 (5 bases). The receptor's source is a young man with Graves' hyperthyroidism. The sequenced sample consisted of blood. The CDR3 reads CASSSQGYHSYEQYF. CDR3 DNA: TGTGCCAGCAGCTCCCAGGGCTACCACTCCTACGAGCAGTACTTC.